These 4 T cell receptor beta chains originate from one sample sequenced in a study of CD8+CD57+ T cells in acquired aplastic anemia. Genomic DNA, serving as template, underwent TCR beta VDJ and CDR3 profiling. TCRdb recomputed calls from the reads with MiXCR, one row per CDR3 protein. The sample consists of fewer than 200,000 distinct CDR3 sequences, under 75% of them appearing once. The sequencing sample was made of sorted CD4+, CD8+, or CD8+CD57+ T cells (not recorded which) from PBMCs. These receptors all stem from a human donor in good health.

This clonotype showed up just once. This chain uses TRBV24-1 with TRBJ2-1; the match to TRBD2 covers 7 bases. CDR3 length equals 16 residues. With 2 bases clipped from V and 1 base from J, the junction kept 4 bases outside the gene matches. Germline loops: CDR1 KGHDR, CDR2 SFDVKD. The CDR3: CATSDSGGRSYNEQFF. The CDR3 DNA sequence: TGTGCCACCAGTGATTCGGGAGGTAGGTCCTACAATGAGCAGTTCTTC.

To note about this clonotype: One end of the junction varies from germline; a read error may be responsible. The chain links TRBV5-1 to TRBJ2-7; TRBD2 agrees at 15 bases. From germline, CDR1 is SGHRS and CDR2 YFSETQ. This CDR3 contains 17 residues. The CDR3 reads CASSLGLAGGGIYEQYF. DNA for the CDR3: TGTGCCAGCAGCTTAGGACTAGCGGGAGGGGGGATTTACGAGCAGTACTTC.

Details on this clonotype: Possible read error: a much larger clone is one base away. The chain has TRBV7-8 and TRBJ2-7; D is ambiguous. The CDR3 spans 12 residues. Germline CDR1 reads SGHVS; CDR2 reads FQNEAQ. CDR3 sequence reads: CASSDVAYEQCF. CDR3 coding DNA: TGTGCCAGCAGTGACGTGGCCTACGAGCAGTGCTTC. Full variable domain (remainder filled in from reference TRBV7-8 and TRBJ2-7): GAGVSQSPRYKVAKRGQDVALRCDPISGHVSLFWYQQALGQGPEFLTYFQNEAQLDKSGLPSDRFFAERPEGSVSTLKIQRTQQEDSAVYLCASSDVAYEQCFGPGTRLTVT.

This clonotype was counted many times. This sequence joins TRBV10-2 and TRBJ1-1; TRBD1 might be the D (6 bases). V gave up 3 bases and J gave up 4 bases, with 6 bases separating them. The germline V gene encodes CDR1 WSHSY and CDR2 SAAADI. This CDR3 comprises 12 residues. DNA for the CDR3: TGCGCCAGCAGTGACAGGGGCACTGAAGCTTTCTTT. Protein sequence: CASSDRGTEAFF.